Listed here is a single TCR beta chain. In the original analysis: Reference gene primer amplification yielded estimated nucleated cell counts. Profiled with immunoSEQ multiplex PCR; TCRdb holds only in-frame clones, not every one. That table supplies the V and J calls and clone size; D and trimming were determined from the DNA. The data show approximately 210,000 clones, 70% to 90% seen once. The record originates from a study of blood T cell repertoires in COVID-19. Study-wide background: The United States, Italy and Spain provided the acute and convalescent COVID-19 samples. T cells, B-cell-depleted T cells, or PBMCs supplied cDNA or gDNA.

Germline V gene lookup returns CDR1 LNHNV and CDR2 YYDKDF (reference sequence). Trimming removed 3 bases at V and 5 bases at J, with 10 bases between. The CDR3 totals 13 residues. The TCR sequence derives from a woman aged 70-85 years with active or convalescent COVID-19. The sample comprised peripheral blood. The chain is built from TRBV15 and TRBJ1-1; D gene ambiguous. CDR3 residues: CATSSPLRTEAFF. DNA of the CDR3: TGTGCCACCAGCAGCCCCCTGAGGACTGAAGCTTTCTTT. The full variable domain, its missing parts supplied by reference TRBV15 and TRBJ1-1, is DAMVIQNPRYQVTQFGKPVTLSCSQTLNHNVMYWYQQKSSQAPKLLFHYYDKDFNNEADTPDNFQSRRPNTSFCFLDIRSPGLGDTAMYLCATSSPLRTEAFFGQGTRLTVV.